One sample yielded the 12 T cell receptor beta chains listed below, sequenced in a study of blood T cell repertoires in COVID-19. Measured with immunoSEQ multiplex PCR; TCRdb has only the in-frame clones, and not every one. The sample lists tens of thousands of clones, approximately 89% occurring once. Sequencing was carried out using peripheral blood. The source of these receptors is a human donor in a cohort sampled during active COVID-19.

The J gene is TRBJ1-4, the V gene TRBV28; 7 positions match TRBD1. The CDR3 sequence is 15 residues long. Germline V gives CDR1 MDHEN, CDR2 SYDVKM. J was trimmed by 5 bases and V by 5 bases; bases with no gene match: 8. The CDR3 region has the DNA TGTGCCAGCAGTCCCAGACAGGGAGGAAATGAAAAACTGTTTTTT. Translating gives CASSPRQGGNEKLFF.

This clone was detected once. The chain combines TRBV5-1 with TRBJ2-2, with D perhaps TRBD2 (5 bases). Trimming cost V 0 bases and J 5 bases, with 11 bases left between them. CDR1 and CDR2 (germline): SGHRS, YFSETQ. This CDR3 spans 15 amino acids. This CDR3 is CASSLGRARTGELFF. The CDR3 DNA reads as TGCGCCAGCAGCTTGGGGCGGGCGCGTACCGGGGAGCTGTTTTTT. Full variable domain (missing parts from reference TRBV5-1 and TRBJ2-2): KAGVTQTPRYLIKTRGQQVTLSCSPISGHRSVSWYQQTPGQGLQFLFEYFSETQRNKGNFPGRFSGRQFSNSRSEMNVSTLELGDSALYLCASSLGRARTGELFFGEGSRLTVL.

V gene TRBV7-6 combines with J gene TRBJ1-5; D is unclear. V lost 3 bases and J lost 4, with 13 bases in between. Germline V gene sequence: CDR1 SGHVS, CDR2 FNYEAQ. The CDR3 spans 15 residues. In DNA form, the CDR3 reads TGTGCCAGCAGCTTGGGCAGCAACTTAAATCAGCCCCAGCATTTT. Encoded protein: CASSLGSNLNQPQHF.

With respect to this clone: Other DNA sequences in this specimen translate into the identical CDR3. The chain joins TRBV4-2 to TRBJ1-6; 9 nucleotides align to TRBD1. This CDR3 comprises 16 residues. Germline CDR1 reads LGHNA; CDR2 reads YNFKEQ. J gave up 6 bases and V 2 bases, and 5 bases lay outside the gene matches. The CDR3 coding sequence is TGTGCCAGCAGCCAATCACGGGACAGGGCTAATTCACCCCTCCACTTT. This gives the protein CASSQSRDRANSPLHF.

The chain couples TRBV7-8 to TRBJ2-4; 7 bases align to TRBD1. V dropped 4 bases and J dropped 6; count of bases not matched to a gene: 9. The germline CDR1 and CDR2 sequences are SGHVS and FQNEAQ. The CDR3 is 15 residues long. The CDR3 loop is CASSYDRAPLNIQYF. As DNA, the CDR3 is TGTGCCAGCAGCTACGACAGGGCTCCTCTAAACATTCAGTACTTC.

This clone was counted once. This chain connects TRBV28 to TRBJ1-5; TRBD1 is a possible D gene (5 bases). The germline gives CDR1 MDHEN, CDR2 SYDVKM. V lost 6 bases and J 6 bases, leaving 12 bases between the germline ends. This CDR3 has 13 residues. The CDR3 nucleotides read TGTGCCAGCAGGCCAGGGTTTTTTCAGCCCCAGCATTTT. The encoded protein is CASRPGFFQPQHF.

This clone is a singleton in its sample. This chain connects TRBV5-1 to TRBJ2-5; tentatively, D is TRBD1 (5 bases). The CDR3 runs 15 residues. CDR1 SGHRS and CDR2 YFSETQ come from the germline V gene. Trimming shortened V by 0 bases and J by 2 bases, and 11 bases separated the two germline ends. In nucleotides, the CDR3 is TGCGCCAGCAGCTTGGGGGGCTCGTATCAAGAGACCCAGTACTTC. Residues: CASSLGGSYQETQYF.

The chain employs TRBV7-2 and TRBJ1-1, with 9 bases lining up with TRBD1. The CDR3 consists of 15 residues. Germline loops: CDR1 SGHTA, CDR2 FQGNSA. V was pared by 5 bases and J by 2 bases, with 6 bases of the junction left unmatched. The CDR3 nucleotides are TGTGCCAGCAGCATACAGGGGGCGCAAAACACTGAAGCTTTCTTT. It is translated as CASSIQGAQNTEAFF.

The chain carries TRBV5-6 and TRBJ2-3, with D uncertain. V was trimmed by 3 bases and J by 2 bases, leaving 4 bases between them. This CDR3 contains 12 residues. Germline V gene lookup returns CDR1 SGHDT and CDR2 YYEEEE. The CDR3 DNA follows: TGTGCCAGCAGCTCCTACACAGATACGCAGTATTTT. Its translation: CASSSYTDTQYF.

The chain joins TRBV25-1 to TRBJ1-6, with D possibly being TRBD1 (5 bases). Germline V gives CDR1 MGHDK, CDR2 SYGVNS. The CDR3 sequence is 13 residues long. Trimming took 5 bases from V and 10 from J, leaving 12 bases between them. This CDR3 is CASSWGDGSPLHF. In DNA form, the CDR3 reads TGTGCCAGCAGTTGGGGGGACGGCTCACCCCTCCACTTT. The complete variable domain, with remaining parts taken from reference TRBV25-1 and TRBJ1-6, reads EADIYQTPRYLVIGTGKKITLECSQTMGHDKMYWYQQDPGMELHLIHYSYGVNSTEKGDLSSESTVSRIRTEHFPLTLESARPSHTSQYLCASSWGDGSPLHFGNGTRLTVT.

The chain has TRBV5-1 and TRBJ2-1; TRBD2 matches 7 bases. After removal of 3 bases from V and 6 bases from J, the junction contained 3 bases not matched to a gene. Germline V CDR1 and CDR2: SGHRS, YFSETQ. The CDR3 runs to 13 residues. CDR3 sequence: CASSWDYTNEQFF. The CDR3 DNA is TGCGCCAGCAGCTGGGACTACACCAATGAGCAGTTCTTC.

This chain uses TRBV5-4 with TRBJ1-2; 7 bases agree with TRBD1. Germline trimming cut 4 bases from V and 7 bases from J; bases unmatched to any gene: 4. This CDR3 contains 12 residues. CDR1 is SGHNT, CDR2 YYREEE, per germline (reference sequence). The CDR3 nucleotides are TGTGCCAGCAGCATGCACAGGGGTGGCTACACCTTC. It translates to CASSMHRGGYTF.